A single T cell receptor beta chain is shown here with its context. Its antigen remains unidentified. Base qualities are missing; no much larger clone stands one base away. Genomic DNA was isolated from the sorted cells so that the TCRbeta CDR3 region could be sequenced. The immunoSEQ Assay was used to sequence the TCRbeta CDR3 regions. TCRdb carries this immuneACCESS record with in-frame sequences only. Its versions omit some clonotypes, under half of them owing to an unresolved V gene in the studies checked, with the rest unexplained. The sample table lists roughly 75,000 clones, more than 85% of them with a count of one. 5.5% to 7% of the sample goes to the ten largest clones. The sample is drawn from a study of OX40 agonist ivuxolimab in advanced cancers. The study in broad terms: Ivuxolimab was a fully human IgG2 agonistic monoclonal antibody targeting the costimulatory receptor OX40 (CD134). In the dose-escalation cohort, 70% to 85% of patients were male, and the mean age was roughly 60 years, with a range of roughly 23 to 85. Prior anti-PD-1, anti-PD-L1 or anti-CTLA-4 therapy was permitted, and checkpoint inhibitors had been received by less than 45% of dose-escalation patients. The purpose of peripheral TCRbeta sequencing was to test whether ivuxolimab changed TCR sequence diversity and led to clonal T-cell expansion. The paper reports the monotherapy dose-escalation portion (N of about 50 patients) of the phase I ivuxolimab trial. Intravenous ivuxolimab was administered to patients every 2 weeks at six dose levels: 0.01, 0.1, 0.3, 1.5, 3 and 10 mg/kg. Partial responses occurred in three dose-escalation patients, of whom one had hepatocellular carcinoma and two had cutaneous melanoma. Of the approximately 50 dose-escalation patients, hepatocellular carcinoma was present in 19, melanoma in approximately 15, renal cell carcinoma in 9 and head and neck cancer in 9.

Via the germline V gene, CDR1 is LGHNA and CDR2 YSLEER. The CDR3 runs 18 amino acids, cysteine and phenylalanine included. Only the CDR3 part of the read is kept: 54 bases, read in frame from the first base. After removal of 0 bases from V and 6 bases from J, the junction retains 6 bases not matched to a gene. The trial excluded patients who had a history of autoimmune disease or who were on systemic immunosuppression. Peripheral blood for TCR sequencing was drawn from every dose cohort at baseline, at cycle 4 day 1 and at cycle 7 day 1. Samples came from an open-label, multicenter, first-in-human phase I dose-escalation trial of ivuxolimab. Adults with locally advanced or metastatic melanoma, renal cell, hepatocellular, or head and neck squamous cell carcinoma were enrolled in the trial. Before TCR sequencing, CD4+ and CD8+ T cells were separately sorted from peripheral blood. Here is what the overall study found, with its caveats: Clonal expansion of both CD4+ and CD8+ blood T cells was observed from baseline to week 6 at doses 0.1 to 3.0 mg/kg. After ivuxolimab, expanded clones were on average more numerous among CD8+ T cells than among CD4+ T cells. Antigen specificity was not determined for the clonally expanded peripheral T cells. Partial responders in the 0.1-3.0 mg/kg groups had among the lowest normalized peripheral clonal expansion, especially among CD8+ T cells. Low levels of normalized T-cell clonal expansion were also seen in some nonresponding patients.

The rearranged chain carries TRBV4-3 and TRBJ2-2, with 14 junctional bases fitting TRBD2. This clonotype originated in an adult with an advanced solid tumor such as melanoma, head and neck, liver or kidney cancer. This material consisted of CD4+ or CD8+ T cells sorted from blood, taken in a trial of the OX40 agonist ivuxolimab. The CDR3 protein: CASSQEGLAGAPAGELFF. The nucleotide sequence reads as follows: TGCGCCAGCAGCCAAGAGGGACTAGCGGGGGCCCCCGCCGGGGAGCTGTTTTTT.